A single sample is the source of the 7 T cell receptor beta chains below, sequenced in a study of blood T cell repertoires in COVID-19. Here immunoSEQ multiplex PCR was the method, and the copy in TCRdb shows in-frame clones only, minus some. This sample yields 150,000 to 200,000 clones, of which approximately 84% are seen a single time; about 2.7% belongs to the top ten. The sequenced sample was peripheral blood. The receptors were gathered from a human donor with acute or convalescent COVID-19. The donor label of this sample is uncertain.

The rearrangement links TRBV11-2 to TRBJ2-2; a weak D match, TRBD1 (5 bases). The V end was cut by 6 bases, the J end by 0 bases, with 14 bases between. The CDR3 spans 16 residues. From germline, CDR1 is SGHAT and CDR2 FQNNGV. The CDR3 spells CASSRDRIANTGELFF. CDR3 coding DNA: TGTGCCAGCAGTCGAGACAGAATCGCGAACACCGGGGAGCTGTTTTTT.

The chain uses TRBV5-1 and TRBJ2-7, with a tentative D call TRBD1 (6 bases). This CDR3 has 15 amino acids. Trimming left V 0 bases short and J 3 bases short, with 13 bases between. Germline V gives CDR1 SGHRS, CDR2 YFSETQ. The CDR3 is CASSLAQGYIYEQYF. The CDR3, as DNA: TGCGCCAGCAGCTTGGCACAGGGATACATCTACGAGCAGTACTTC.

As for this clone: At one of its ends the junction is not consistent with the germline gene, which may arise from a read error. The chain employs TRBV6-5 and TRBJ1-2; D is ambiguous. The germline V gene encodes CDR1 MNHEY and CDR2 SVGAGI. The CDR3 extends over 13 amino acids. The CDR3 bases are TGTGCCAGCAAGACTAGGGTTGACTATGGCCACACCTTC. It codes for CASKTRVDYGHTF.

This clone was seen more than once but under ten times. The rearrangement joins TRBV5-5 to TRBJ1-5; 7 bases line up with TRBD1. Germline V gene data show CDR1 as SGHKS and CDR2 as YYEKEE (reference sequence). This CDR3 has 16 residues. J lost 4 bases, V lost 1 base, and 8 bases had no gene match. The CDR3 DNA reads TGTGCCAGCAGCTTGACGGGGACAGTCGGGAATCAGCCCCAGCATTTT. It yields the protein CASSLTGTVGNQPQHF.

The chain uses TRBV2 and TRBJ2-7; TRBD1 might be the D (6 bases). The V gene lost 4 bases and the J gene lost 5 bases, with 9 bases spanning the gap. Germline values: CDR1 SNHLY, CDR2 FYNNEI. The CDR3 sequence is 12 residues long. The CDR3 DNA reads as TGTGCCAGCAGTGGGCAGGGGAACGAGCAGTACTTC. Translating it yields CASSGQGNEQYF.

The chain joins TRBV4-2 to TRBJ2-7; weak D call: TRBD1 (6 bases). This CDR3 is 14 amino acids long. Trimming cost V 0 bases and J 2 bases, with 8 bases left between them. Germline-derived CDR1 and CDR2 are LGHNA and YNFKEQ. Here the CDR3 DNA reads TGTGCCAGCAGCCAAGACCAGGGGCCCTACGAGCAGTACTTC. Its translation is CASSQDQGPYEQYF.

V usage is TRBV2 and J usage is TRBJ1-2, with 7 bases aligning to TRBD1. The CDR3 extends over 10 amino acids. Unmatched junction bases numbered 8, after V lost 9 bases and J lost 13 bases. CDR1 is SNHLY and CDR2 is FYNNEI in the germline V gene. The CDR3 loop is CARGGQPPTF. The CDR3 DNA reads TGTGCCAGGGGGGGACAGCCCCCCACCTTC.